This T cell receptor (beta chain) was profiled in a study of shared clonotypes between healthy human individuals. Study results and limitations: Among a handful of donors, roughly 5% of naive CD4 clonotypes were found in common.

Healthy adults negative for HIV, lacking recent acute infections or vaccinations, served as donors. Germline CDR1 and CDR2: KGHSH and LQKENI. The V segment lost 2 bases and the J segment 7 bases; nucleotides outside the gene matches: 9. This CDR3 region has 16 residues. Comments on this clone: Its antigen is unidentified.

Generated by immunoSEQ multiplex PCR, the TCRdb table keeps only in-frame clones and is missing some. Of roughly 2 million clones in the sample, about 95% were seen once. The clonotype was recovered from a man between 18 and 29 years old in good health. V gene TRBV18 combines with J gene TRBJ2-1, with TRBD1 matching 9 bases. The specimen was naive CD4+ T cells sorted from blood. Described subset: CD45RA+ positively selected. CDR3 sequence: CASSPAPRTGANEQFF. The CDR3 bases are TGTGCCAGCTCACCAGCTCCCCGGACAGGGGCAAATGAGCAGTTCTTC.